A single sample is the source of the 28 T cell receptor beta chains below, sequenced in a study of blood T cells in healthy people across ages (dated by TCRdb to the mid-2010s). The protocol used for the library was 5' RACE. The listed sequencing device is Illumina HiSeq 2500. A second PCR of roughly 6 to 11 cycles was run with a J-beta primer mix and a sample-barcoded 5' primer. TCRdb handled the public reads itself, with Q25 trimming in fastp and clone calling in MiXCR, and kept productive beta chains. Rows are combined by CDR3 protein, so each entry shows the most common genes and DNA. The sample contains about 1 million distinct CDR3 sequences, approximately 26% of them found a single time. The top ten clones comprise around 0.75% of the sample. The same sample was also studied in work on T cells of mothers and their children.

The specimen sequenced was blood. Receptors originate from a girl aged 2-10 years in good health.

The CDR3 DNA reads TGTGCCAGCAGCTTATGGGACCGCTCTTTGGGAGAGACCCAGTACTTC. It encodes CASSLWDRSLGETQYF. The J gene is TRBJ2-5, the V gene TRBV7-2, with D perhaps being TRBD1 or TRBD2 (5 bases each). The CDR3 covers 16 residues. Trimming cost V 2 bases and J 4 bases, with 17 bases left between them. In germline, CDR1 is SGHTA, CDR2 FQGNSA. Complete variable domain (other parts from reference TRBV7-2 and TRBJ2-5): GAGVSQSPSNKVTEKGKDVELRCDPISGHTALYWYRQSLGQGLEFLIYFQGNSAPDKSGLPSDRFSAERTGGSVSTLTIQRTQQEDSAVYLCASSLWDRSLGETQYFGPGTRLLVL.

The chain couples TRBV5-1 to TRBJ2-1; D is perhaps TRBD2 (5 bases). V gave up 0 bases and J gave up 2 bases, with 15 bases separating them. Germline V gene lookup returns CDR1 SGHRS and CDR2 YFSETQ. The CDR3 loop spans 17 amino acids. The CDR3 loop is CASSLAPDSIAYNEQFF. In DNA form, the CDR3 reads TGCGCCAGCAGCTTGGCACCGGACTCTATAGCCTACAATGAGCAGTTCTTC.

V gene TRBV6-2 or TRBV6-3 combines with J gene TRBJ2-7; D is possibly TRBD1 (5 bases). V gave up 6 bases and J gave up 0 bases, with 12 bases separating them. This CDR3 spans 14 amino acids. Germline lookup yields CDR1 MNHEY and CDR2 SVGEGT. CDR3 bases: TGTGCCAGCAGACGTATACAGGACTCCTACGAGCAGTACTTC. Translation: CASRRIQDSYEQYF.

This chain joins TRBV12-3 or TRBV12-4 and TRBJ2-2; the D call may be TRBD1 or TRBD2 (5 bases each). V dropped 5 bases and J dropped 15 bases, with 19 bases sitting between them. The CDR3 runs 13 residues. CDR3 DNA: TGTGCCAGCAGTAACGCTCAGGGACCTGTCGTGTTTTTT. Protein: CASSNAQGPVVFF.

The rearrangement uses TRBV27 and TRBJ2-3; perhaps TRBD2 as D (6 bases). CDR1 MNHEY and CDR2 SMNVEV come from the germline V gene (reference sequence). The CDR3 has 13 amino acids. V was pared by 8 bases and J by 3 bases, with 12 bases between. CDR3 amino acids: CASFGTPTDTQYF. CDR3 DNA sequence: TGTGCCAGCTTCGGGACTCCAACAGATACGCAGTATTTT.

This clonotype was counted a few times. The chain links TRBV7-9 to TRBJ1-1, with a possible D match to TRBD1 (5 bases). V was clipped by 6 bases and J by 4 bases, with 24 bases between them. The CDR3 has 17 residues. Germline V gene data show CDR1 as SEHNR and CDR2 as FQNEAQ (reference sequence). CDR3 sequence (DNA): TGTGCCAGCAGGCTGATTCCCAGCAGGGCCCCTAGCACTGAAGCTTTCTTT. Amino acids: CASRLIPSRAPSTEAFF.

The rearrangement joins TRBV12-3 or TRBV12-4 to TRBJ2-7; D possibly corresponds to TRBD1 (6 bases). Trimming removed 7 bases at V and 6 bases at J, with 13 bases between. The CDR3 sequence is 12 residues long. The CDR3 sequence: CASTNQGSEQYF. The CDR3 nucleotides read TGTGCCAGCACCAACCAGGGGTCCGAGCAGTACTTC.

The chain is built from TRBV5-4 and TRBJ1-4; the D is unclear. CDR1 and CDR2 from the germline V gene are SGHNT and YYREEE (reference sequence). V lost 10 bases, J lost 6 bases, and 25 bases lay in between. The length of the CDR3 is 16 residues. For the CDR3, the DNA is TGTGCCTCCACTGATTCTTCCGACCCACGGCATGAAAAACTGTTTTTT. This encodes CASTDSSDPRHEKLFF.

This clonotype was seen a few times. The chain recombines TRBV5-1 with TRBJ2-6; D call uncertain. The V end lost 2 bases, the J end lost 0 bases, and 6 bases lay between the germline ends. The germline V gene has CDR1 SGHRS and CDR2 YFSETQ. This CDR3 is built from 15 residues. CDR3 in amino acids: CASSFSISGANVLTF. The CDR3 DNA is TGCGCCAGCAGCTTTTCTATCTCTGGGGCCAACGTCCTGACTTTC.

In its sample, this clonotype was seen many times. DNA of the CDR3: TGTGCCAGCAGTCCACGGAGCAATCAGCCCCAGCATTTT. This codes for CASSPRSNQPQHF. The V and J genes are TRBV28 and TRBJ1-5; D ambiguous. This CDR3 has 13 amino acids. Trimming took 5 bases from V and 1 from J, leaving 6 bases between them. The germline CDR1 and CDR2 sequences are MDHEN and SYDVKM.

A word on this clonotype: At one end, the junction sequence differs from germline, possibly due to a read error. The chain joins TRBV28 to TRBJ2-1, with TRBD1 identical over 9 bases. CDR3 size: 12 residues. Per germline, CDR1 MDHEN and CDR2 SYDVKM. This CDR3 reads CASSLQGTGKYF. The CDR3 coding sequence is TGTGCCAGCAGTTTACAAGGGACAGGGAAGTACTTC.

The V and J genes are TRBV12-3 or TRBV12-4 and TRBJ1-2; D gene uncertain. The germline V and J ends were trimmed by 2 bases and 6 bases, with 10 bases remaining between them. CDR3 length: 13 residues. This CDR3 is CASSLRGKNGYTF. DNA of the CDR3: TGTGCCAGCAGTTTACGAGGGAAGAATGGCTACACCTTC.

The chain uses TRBV9 and TRBJ2-7; 8 bases line up with TRBD2. Trimming cost V 0 bases and J 2 bases; bases outside gene matches: 7. Germline V gene data show CDR1 as SGDLS and CDR2 as YYNGEE. The CDR3 consists of 16 residues. The chain's CDR3 is CASSVDSGTRAYEQYF. CDR3 DNA sequence: TGTGCCAGCAGCGTAGACTCAGGGACTAGGGCCTACGAGCAGTACTTC.

The V gene is TRBV7-9, the J gene TRBJ2-5, with D maybe TRBD2 (6 bases). The better agreement between TRBJ2-7 and the DNA end casts doubt on the J call. The germline gives CDR1 SEHNR, CDR2 FQNEAQ (reference sequence). The CDR3 extends over 15 amino acids. The CDR3: CASSLAGPQFYEQYF. The CDR3 DNA sequence: TGTGCCAGCAGCCTCGCGGGGCCCCAGTTCTACGAGCAGTACTTC.

With regard to this clonotype: In this CDR3 the conserved last residue, phenylalanine or tryptophan, is missing, so a read error is likely. Because the CDR3's place on the DNA is in doubt, the DNA is left out and the CDR3 is given as listed by TCRdb. The chain combines TRBV12-3 or TRBV12-4 with TRBJ2-7; the table's D call of TRBD2 was not tested on the DNA. The CDR3 numbers 13 amino acids, ends counted. CDR3 sequence: CASSPGLAGLAFL.

The chain carries TRBV11-1 and TRBJ2-3, with TRBD2 matching over 9 bases. CDR1 is SGHAT, CDR2 FQDESV, per germline (reference sequence). The CDR3 loop spans 14 amino acids. V shed 3 bases, J shed 4 bases, and the junction held 2 bases outside the gene matches. The CDR3 DNA follows: TGTGCCAGCAGCTTCCAGCGGGGGGCAGATACGCAGTATTTT. It encodes CASSFQRGADTQYF.

This clonotype was seen more than once but under ten times. A read error may account for a junction end that differs from germline. V and J are TRBV7-2 and TRBJ2-7; 7 positions match TRBD2. The CDR3 has 15 amino acids. Germline V lookup: CDR1 SGHTA, CDR2 FQGNSA. The CDR3 DNA follows: TGTGCCAGCAGCTCACGATCTGTGGGAGGGCCCGGTTATCTCTTC. Translated: CASSSRSVGGPGYLF.

This chain links TRBV4-3 with TRBJ2-5, with unresolved D. Germline V gene lookup returns CDR1 LGHNA and CDR2 YSLEER. This CDR3 region has 15 residues. V lost 4 bases and J 1 base, leaving 13 bases between the germline ends. The CDR3 DNA follows: TGCGCCAGCAGCCCGTCTAGAGACGCCCAAGAGACCCAGTACTTC. This gives the protein CASSPSRDAQETQYF.

The sample holds one count of this clonotype. The chain couples TRBV29-1 to TRBJ2-1; D unclear. Germline CDR1 is SQVTM and CDR2 is ANQGSEA. The CDR3 runs 12 residues. The V gene lost 2 bases and the J gene lost 4 bases, with 6 bases spanning the gap. Here the CDR3 reads CSVESVYNEQFF. DNA of the CDR3: TGCAGCGTTGAATCGGTTTACAATGAGCAGTTCTTC.

V and J are TRBV7-9 and TRBJ2-7; D is undetermined. The V and J ends lost 5 bases and 7 bases respectively, with 12 bases between them. The CDR3 sequence is 12 residues long. Germline V gene data show CDR1 as SEHNR and CDR2 as FQNEAQ (reference sequence). The CDR3 nucleotides read TGTGCCAGCAGCCACCTCGGTGGAGAGCAGTACTTC. Amino acids: CASSHLGGEQYF.

This clonotype was seen ten or more times. The chain carries TRBV9 and TRBJ2-1; 13 nucleotides agree with TRBD2. The length of the CDR3 is 17 residues. V lost 6 bases to trimming and J lost 4 bases; unmatched junction nucleotides: 10. Germline assignment: CDR1 SGDLS and CDR2 YYNGEE. The CDR3 bases are TGTGCCAGCACCGATACACTAGCGGGAGGGGGGTACAATGAGCAGTTCTTC. It translates to CASTDTLAGGGYNEQFF.

The chain is built from TRBV7-2 and TRBJ2-5; the D is unclear. Trimming took off 4 bases at V and 5 bases at J, with 8 bases between the two ends. In germline, CDR1 is SGHTA, CDR2 FQGNSA. The CDR3 is 12 residues long. The CDR3 loop reads CASSSWVETQYF. In nucleotides, the CDR3 is TGTGCCAGCAGCTCTTGGGTTGAGACCCAGTACTTC.

As concerns this clonotype: Given a much more abundant clone one base away, this may be a read error. The chain uses TRBV7-3 and TRBJ2-3; D not certain. V was clipped by 2 bases and J by 5 bases, with 5 bases between them. The CDR3 totals 12 residues. Germline V lookup: CDR1 SGHTA, CDR2 FQGTGA. CDR3 in amino acids: CASSLGEDTQYF. DNA for the CDR3: TGTGCCAGCAGCTTAGGGGAAGATACGCAGTATTTT.

V usage is TRBV4-1 and J usage is TRBJ2-1; D is ambiguous. The J call may not be correct, given that the DNA end is closer to TRBJ2-7. Germline CDR1 and CDR2: MGHRA and YSYEKL. The CDR3 covers 17 residues. The CDR3 sequence: CASSQERSLGSLYEQYF. The CDR3 nucleotides are TGCGCCAGCAGCCAAGAAAGGAGTCTCGGCAGTTTATACGAGCAGTACTTC.

This clonotype has just a few counts. The chain links TRBV5-4 to TRBJ2-5; 10 bases line up with TRBD2. The germline V gene encodes CDR1 SGHNT and CDR2 YYREEE (reference sequence). J was trimmed by 4 bases and V by 6 bases; bases with no gene match: 3. The CDR3 totals 13 residues. CDR3 sequence (DNA): TGTGCCAGCAACGTAGCGGGAGGAGAGACCCAGTACTTC. This sequence encodes CASNVAGGETQYF. Variable domain in full (rest from reference TRBV5-4 and TRBJ2-5): ETGVTQSPTHLIKTRGQQVTLRCSSQSGHNTVSWYQQALGQGPQFIFQYYREEENGRGNFPPRFSGLQFPNYSSELNVNALELDDSALYLCASNVAGGETQYFGPGTRLLVL.

In this sample, this clonotype turned up a few times. The V and J genes are TRBV29-1 and TRBJ2-7; no definite D call. V lost 4 bases and J 5 bases, leaving 15 bases between the germline ends. This CDR3 spans 13 amino acids. Germline values: CDR1 SQVTM, CDR2 ANQGSEA. The CDR3: CSVVSTDRNEQYF. CDR3 DNA sequence: TGCAGCGTTGTCTCCACCGACCGTAACGAGCAGTACTTC.

The rearrangement joins TRBV20-1 to TRBJ2-3, with no clear D. Germline CDR1 reads DFQATT; CDR2 reads SNEGSKA (reference sequence). The germline V and J ends were trimmed by 0 bases and 2 bases, with 12 bases remaining between them. The CDR3 is 15 amino acids. This chain's CDR3 is CSARDWQNPTDTQYF. The CDR3 DNA follows: TGCAGTGCTAGAGATTGGCAGAACCCCACAGATACGCAGTATTTT.

This clonotype was counted between two and nine times. The chain is built from TRBV7-9 and TRBJ2-1; D is undetermined. The CDR3 loop spans 10 amino acids. The ends were cut back, 7 bases at V and 5 bases at J, with 3 bases in the middle. From germline, CDR1 is SEHNR and CDR2 FQNEAQ (reference sequence). The CDR3 region has the DNA TGTGCCAGCACCCACAATGAGCAGTTCTTC. Encoded protein: CASTHNEQFF.